The source of this T cell receptor (beta chain) is a study of blood T cell repertoires in COVID-19. For the study at large: From T cells, B-cell-depleted T cells, or PBMCs came the material, which was cDNA or gDNA.

Under the authors' procedure: It was from reference gene primer amplification that nucleated cell counts were estimated. Sequencing was performed with immunoSEQ multiplex PCR; in TCRdb, only in-frame clones are kept and a portion is missing. The V and J calls and clone size come from that table; D and trimming were worked out from the DNA. The table shows 65,000 to 95,000 clones, with about 90% occurring only once. There are 13 residues in the CDR3. Trimming shortened V by 0 bases and J by 8 bases, and 5 bases separated the two germline ends. The germline V gene encodes CDR1 MNHEY and CDR2 SMNVEV (reference sequence).

The sequence derives from a man between 50 and 59 years old with active COVID-19. This rearrangement joins TRBV27 to TRBJ1-6; the D is unclear. The sequenced sample was peripheral blood. This CDR3 reads CASSLSRDSPLHF. CDR3 DNA sequence: TGTGCCAGCAGTTTATCTCGCGATTCACCCCTCCACTTT.